A single sample gave rise to the 24 T cell receptor beta chains below, sequenced in a study of T cells in Graves' hyperthyroidism and ophthalmopathy. TCR beta CDR3 region amplification was performed from RNA transcripts. Primed by the HTBI set, a first-round RT-PCR was run on the TCR CDR3. TCRdb recomputed calls from the multiplex PCR reads with MiXCR, one row per CDR3 protein. Seen here are roughly 500,000 distinct CDR3 sequences, about 45% observed once, and the top ten hold around 19%. Sequencing input: peripheral blood or thyroid tissue (not recorded which). The receptors here all came from an adult woman with Graves' disease, either hyperthyroidism or ophthalmopathy (not recorded which).

J is TRBJ2-5 and V is TRBV7-8, with 8 bases matching TRBD1. The trim removed 6 bases at V and 4 bases at J, leaving 10 bases unmatched. This CDR3 contains 15 residues. Germline CDR1 is SGHVS and CDR2 is FQNEAQ. CDR3 in amino acids: CASSYWTGIRETQYF. The CDR3 bases are TGTGCCAGCAGTTATTGGACAGGGATCCGAGAGACCCAGTACTTC.

This clonotype was seen at least ten times. The rearrangement joins TRBV29-1 to TRBJ2-7; the match to TRBD1 covers 7 bases. The CDR3 sequence is 15 residues long. Germline V CDR1 and CDR2: SQVTM, ANQGSEA. Trimming removed 0 bases from V and 1 base from J; junction bases left unmatched: 6. CDR3 amino acids: CSVEDGDRPSYEQYF. The CDR3 DNA is TGCAGCGTTGAAGACGGGGACAGACCATCCTACGAGCAGTACTTC.

In this sample, this clonotype turned up many times. CDR3 DNA sequence: TGTGCCAGTAGAGGGATGAGGGCTGAAGCTTTCTTT. Amino acid sequence: CASRGMRAEAFF. This chain uses TRBV19 with TRBJ1-1, with no clear D. Per the germline V gene, CDR1 is LNHDA and CDR2 is SQIVND (reference sequence). This CDR3 contains 12 residues. Deletions cut 6 bases from V and 6 bases from J, with 11 bases between.

In its sample, this clonotype was seen once. This chain connects TRBV7-9 to TRBJ2-5; TRBD1 or TRBD2 may be the D gene (5 bases each). CDR1 and CDR2 (germline): SEHNR, FQNEAQ (reference sequence). Trimming took 5 bases from V and 1 from J, leaving 14 bases between them. This CDR3 has 15 residues. CDR3 sequence: CASSPLGTGQETQYF. DNA for the CDR3: TGTGCCAGCAGCCCCCTCGGGACGGGCCAAGAGACCCAGTACTTC.

This clonotype was observed at least ten times. V usage is TRBV7-4 and J usage is TRBJ1-1; D not resolved. Germline CDR1 and CDR2: SGHVT and SQSDAQ. V lost 7 bases to trimming and J lost 8 bases, with 14 bases between them. The CDR3 totals 12 residues. The CDR3 here is CASTPKDLEAFF. The CDR3 DNA reads as TGTGCCAGCACCCCGAAGGATCTAGAAGCTTTCTTT.

This sequence joins TRBV15 and TRBJ1-1; possible D gene TRBD1, 5 bases. Deletions cut 5 bases from V and 10 bases from J, with 20 bases between. Germline values: CDR1 LNHNV, CDR2 YYDKDF (reference sequence). The CDR3 is 14 residues long. The CDR3 is CATSLGRALKGAFF. CDR3 nucleotides: TGTGCCACCAGCTTGGGCAGGGCCCTCAAAGGAGCTTTCTTT. The full variable domain, completed using reference TRBV15 and TRBJ1-1, is DAMVIQNPRYQVTQFGKPVTLSCSQTLNHNVMYWYQQKSSQAPKLLFHYYDKDFNNEADTPDNFQSRRPNTSFCFLDIRSPGLGDTAMYLCATSLGRALKGAFFGQGTRLTVV.

The CDR3 is CASSLSGTFNYGYTF. CDR3 in DNA: TGTGCCAGCAGTTTATCCGGGACATTTAACTATGGCTACACCTTC. The chain carries TRBV27 and TRBJ1-2; weak D call: TRBD1 (6 bases). Looked up from germline, CDR1 is MNHEY and CDR2 is SMNVEV (reference sequence). Trimming took 0 bases from V and 1 from J, leaving 9 bases between them. This CDR3 contains 15 residues.

In its sample, this clonotype was seen many times. This chain links TRBV11-2 with TRBJ1-1; no firm D call. Trimming took 7 bases from V and 3 from J, leaving 6 bases between them. The CDR3 loop spans 11 amino acids. Germline assignment: CDR1 SGHAT and CDR2 FQNNGV. In DNA form, the CDR3 reads TGTGCCAGCACCCCAGACACTGAAGCTTTCTTT. Encoded protein: CASTPDTEAFF.

This clonotype was recorded many times. V gene TRBV7-9 combines with J gene TRBJ2-5, with unresolved D. V was shortened by 5 bases and J by 2 bases, with 12 bases between the two germline ends. This CDR3 spans 14 amino acids. In germline, CDR1 is SEHNR, CDR2 FQNEAQ (reference sequence). The CDR3 reads CASSRSTQQETQYF. For the CDR3, the DNA is TGTGCCAGCAGCCGATCAACGCAGCAAGAGACCCAGTACTTC. Full variable domain (remainder filled in from reference TRBV7-9 and TRBJ2-5): DTGVSQNPRHKITKRGQNVTFRCDPISEHNRLYWYRQTLGQGPEFLTYFQNEAQLEKSRLLSDRFSAERPKGSFSTLEIQRTEQGDSAMYLCASSRSTQQETQYFGPGTRLLVL.

The rearrangement links TRBV29-1 to TRBJ2-7, with D perhaps TRBD1 or TRBD2 (7 bases each). From germline, CDR1 is SQVTM and CDR2 ANQGSEA. V shed 6 bases and J shed 1 base, with 16 bases lying between them. The CDR3 loop spans 14 amino acids. CDR3 bases: TGCAGCGTGCGGGGGACAGCCCTATCCTACGAGCAGTACTTC. Amino acid sequence: CSVRGTALSYEQYF.

This chain links TRBV20-1 with TRBJ1-1; perhaps TRBD1 as D (5 bases). This CDR3 region has 12 residues. Germline V lookup: CDR1 DFQATT, CDR2 SNEGSKA (reference sequence). In nucleotides, the CDR3 is TGCAGCGGCCGTAAAGGGGACACTGAAGCTTTCTTT. Translation gives CSGRKGDTEAFF.

In this sample, this clonotype turned up many times. This rearrangement joins TRBV20-1 to TRBJ1-5; 8 bases align to TRBD1. V gave up 0 bases and J gave up 6 bases; unmatched junction bases: 10. The CDR3 length is 16 residues. CDR1 is DFQATT, CDR2 SNEGSKA, per germline (reference sequence). This CDR3 reads CSARDRRQGIGQPQHF. Here the CDR3 DNA reads TGCAGTGCTAGAGACCGGCGACAGGGGATCGGTCAGCCCCAGCATTTT.

This clonotype was counted ten times or more. This sequence joins TRBV19 and TRBJ2-7; TRBD1 matches at 7 bases. Germline CDR1 reads LNHDA; CDR2 reads SQIVND (reference sequence). The CDR3 extends over 16 amino acids. The V segment lost 3 bases and the J segment 3 bases; nucleotides outside the gene matches: 11. This CDR3 is CASSISGTDRFYEQYF. DNA for the CDR3: TGTGCCAGTAGTATCTCCGGGACAGATAGATTCTACGAGCAGTACTTC.

Many counts were recorded for this clonotype. V and J are TRBV5-1 and TRBJ2-7; D is unresolved. Trimming left V 1 base short and J 2 bases short, with 10 bases between. CDR1 is SGHRS, CDR2 YFSETQ, per germline. The CDR3 covers 14 residues. In DNA, the CDR3 is TGCGCCAGCAGCTTGATGACTGGAACCTACGAGCAGTACTTC. Translating it yields CASSLMTGTYEQYF.

The V and J genes are TRBV7-3 and TRBJ2-3; 7 positions agree with TRBD2. CDR3 size: 16 residues. Losses at the gene ends were 4 bases for V and 2 bases for J; bases not matched to a gene: 9. The germline V gene has CDR1 SGHTA and CDR2 FQGTGA. The chain's CDR3 is CASSSPPGLLTDTQYF. The CDR3 nucleotides are TGTGCCAGCAGCTCCCCACCGGGACTACTCACAGATACGCAGTATTTT.

This clonotype was counted ten times or more. This rearrangement joins TRBV6-5 to TRBJ2-7, with D possibly matching TRBD2 (6 bases). The V gene's germline CDR1 is MNHEY and CDR2 SVGAGI. CDR3 length equals 14 residues. V was cut by 2 bases and J by 6 bases, with 14 bases left in between. For the CDR3, the DNA is TGTGCCAGCAGTTACGGGCGGGAAGCGGCCGAGCAGTACTTC. It yields the protein CASSYGREAAEQYF.

Points on this clonotype: A read error may be the cause here, since a much bigger clone is one base away. Here the CDR3 omits its conserved ending phenylalanine or tryptophan, so a read error is the likely source. The rearrangement joins TRBV19 to TRBJ1-4; no firm D call. CDR3 length: 14 amino acids. The V and J ends lost 9 bases and 7 bases respectively, with 18 bases between them. Germline V gives CDR1 LNHDA, CDR2 SQIVND (reference sequence). Here the CDR3 DNA reads TGTGCCAGCGGCAACGGAAGGTTGGGTGAAAAACTGTTTCTT. Translating gives CASGNGRLGEKLFL.

The chain employs TRBV7-2 and TRBJ2-7, with D perhaps given as TRBD1 or TRBD2 (7 bases each). V was pared by 5 bases and J by 2 bases, with 19 bases between. The germline CDR1 and CDR2 sequences are SGHTA and FQGNSA. The CDR3 covers 16 residues. The CDR3 nucleotides read TGTGCCAGCAGCGCGACAGGGACAGCGGGGCCCTACGAGCAGTACTTC. It codes for CASSATGTAGPYEQYF.

This clonotype has at least ten counts. V usage is TRBV19 and J usage is TRBJ2-6; D remains ambiguous. Germline V gives CDR1 LNHDA, CDR2 SQIVND (reference sequence). This CDR3 is 16 amino acids long. V was pared by 3 bases and J by 0 bases, with 9 bases between. In nucleotides, the CDR3 is TGTGCCAGTAGTATTATGAGCGACTCTGGGGCCAACGTCCTGACTTTC. Its protein product is CASSIMSDSGANVLTF.

On this clonotype itself: A junction boundary mismatches the germline segment, possibly from a read error. The chain has TRBV6-1 and TRBJ1-2, with D unresolved. Germline assignment: CDR1 MNHNS and CDR2 SASEGT. The CDR3 contains 18 residues. The CDR3 DNA reads as TGTGCCACCAGTGGCCTCGATAGGGCAGGCAGTACTAACTATGGCTACACCTTC. Translated, it gives CATSGLDRAGSTNYGYTF.

This clonotype was counted at least ten times. The chain employs TRBV7-9 and TRBJ1-4; 8 bases fit TRBD1. CDR1 is SEHNR, CDR2 FQNEAQ, per germline (reference sequence). Losses at the gene ends were 4 bases for V and 5 bases for J; bases not matched to a gene: 3. The CDR3 runs to 14 residues. This CDR3 is CASSSRQGNEKLFF. CDR3 DNA: TGTGCCAGCAGCTCTAGACAGGGGAATGAAAAACTGTTTTTT. The full variable domain, with the rest looked up from reference TRBV7-9 and TRBJ1-4, is DTGVSQNPRHKITKRGQNVTFRCDPISEHNRLYWYRQTLGQGPEFLTYFQNEAQLEKSRLLSDRFSAERPKGSFSTLEIQRTEQGDSAMYLCASSSRQGNEKLFFGSGTQLSVL.

Worth noting for this clonotype: This likely comes from a read error, as the CDR3 has no conserved phenylalanine or tryptophan at its end. The DNA is left out, because the CDR3 cannot be placed on it with certainty; the CDR3 is given as TCRdb lists it. The V gene is TRBV7-3, the J gene TRBJ2-5; whether TRBD2, the table's D call, matches the DNA was not checked. The CDR3 is 16 residues long, ends included. Germline-derived CDR1 and CDR2 are SGHTA and FQGTGA. The CDR3 spells CASSSHSGGYGYTFGS.

The sample holds many counts of this clonotype. The chain joins TRBV9 to TRBJ1-1; D is perhaps TRBD1 (6 bases). The CDR3 covers 16 residues. V lost 0 bases to trimming and J lost 1 base, with 13 bases between them. Per germline, CDR1 SGDLS and CDR2 YYNGEE. CDR3 coding DNA: TGTGCCAGCAGCGTAGGTTTGGGGGCCGCGAACACTGAAGCTTTCTTT. Translating gives CASSVGLGAANTEAFF. The full variable domain, its missing parts supplied by reference TRBV9 and TRBJ1-1, is DSGVTQTPKHLITATGQRVTLRCSPRSGDLSVYWYQQSLDQGLQFLIQYYNGEERAKGNILERFSAQQFPDLHSELNLSSLELGDSALYFCASSVGLGAANTEAFFGQGTRLTVV.

This chain connects TRBV2 to TRBJ1-5; D possibly corresponds to TRBD1 (5 bases). CDR3 length: 13 residues. The germline V gene has CDR1 SNHLY and CDR2 FYNNEI. With 9 bases removed from V and 2 bases from J, the gap between germline ends came to 11 bases. The CDR3 here is CARGREGNQPQHF. CDR3 in DNA: TGTGCCAGGGGGCGGGAGGGCAATCAGCCCCAGCATTTT.